The T cell receptor beta chain under discussion was sequenced for a study of Ad26.COV2.S vaccination and SARS-CoV-2 variants. This CDR3 is 15 amino acids long. The V end was cut by 3 bases, the J end by 2 bases, with 14 bases between. Germline V gene lookup returns CDR1 SGHAT and CDR2 FQNNGV. Clones were read by immunoSEQ multiplex PCR, and TCRdb kept only the in-frame ones, dropping some. Altogether about 400,000 clones are present, around 85% being singletons, with the ten largest covering 3% to 3.5%. The sample's treatment: around 19 received Ad26.COV2.S at low or high dose, single or two shots; 5 received placebo; per-sample allocation not given. Samples analyzed were those drawn on day 63 after the first vaccine or placebo injection.

The chain has TRBV11-2 and TRBJ2-7; D is unresolved. Here the sequenced sample was peripheral blood, taken in a trial of Ad26.COV2.S vaccine versus placebo. The receptor was isolated from a person between 18 and 59 years old who received the Ad26.COV2.S COVID-19 vaccine or a placebo. CDR3 DNA sequence: TGTGCCAGCAGCTTCGAACCAGGACCGGCCTACGAGCAGTACTTC. Its translation is CASSFEPGPAYEQYF.